This record looks at one TCR beta chain sequence and its context. Its antigen is not identified. The data belong to a study of OX40 agonist ivuxolimab in advanced cancers. Overall study: Mean age around 60 years, range about 23 to 80; roughly 82% male. Partial responses were achieved by three patients: one hepatocellular carcinoma, two cutaneous melanoma.

Sequenced by immunoSEQ multiplex PCR; TCRdb stores in-frame clones only, minus some. The sample consists of 100,000 to 150,000 clones, 85% to 95% of them appearing once. Study results and caveats: Among some nonresponders, normalized T-cell clonal expansion was also low.

Germline CDR1 reads SGHAT; CDR2 reads FQNNGV. The V segment lost 5 bases and the J segment 8 bases; nucleotides outside the gene matches: 6. The CDR3 contains 15 residues. The TCR originated in an adult with an advanced solid tumor such as melanoma, head and neck, liver or kidney cancer. The specimen was CD4+ or CD8+ T cells sorted from blood, collected in a trial of the OX40 agonist ivuxolimab. The rearrangement joins TRBV11-2 to TRBJ2-4; 13 bases align to TRBD2. CDR3 coding DNA: TGTGCCAGCAGCCCCGGGACTAGCGGGACAGACATTCAGTACTTC. Its translation is CASSPGTSGTDIQYF.